The source of this TCR beta chain is a study of CD4 and CD8 cells across lung adenocarcinoma regions. TCRdb re-called the PCR reads with MiXCR, one entry per CDR3 protein. In the table there are about 8,400 distinct CDR3 sequences, 45% to 70% of which are singletons. The patients had localized lung adenocarcinoma, a non-small cell subtype. Germline V gene sequence: CDR1 MNHNS, CDR2 SASEGT. The CDR3 consists of 12 residues. About this clonotype itself: At one of its ends the junction is not consistent with the germline gene, which may arise from a read error.

Sequencing was performed on CD4+ T cells from the center of a lung tumor. The rearrangement links TRBV6-1 to TRBJ2-2; D is unresolved. This sequence was found in a female donor with lung adenocarcinoma. The CD4 and CD8 labels of this study may be unreliable. The CDR3 spells CASSFHTDELYF. In DNA, the CDR3 is TGTGCCAGCAGCTTCCACACCGATGAGCTGTATTTT.